This T cell receptor (beta chain) was sequenced in a study of Ad26.COV2.S vaccination and SARS-CoV-2 variants. Study-wide context: Vaccine-arm donor from the placebo-controlled COV1001 Ad26.COV2.S trial. By the intramuscular route, Ad26.COV2.S was given once, or twice 56 days apart.

Treatment specified: 15 to 20 received Ad26.COV2.S at low or high dose, single or two shots; a few received placebo; per-sample allocation not given. Sampling was performed 63 days after the first vaccine or placebo injection. Germline values: CDR1 SGDLS, CDR2 YYNGEE. Trimming removed 2 bases at V and 2 bases at J, with 13 bases between. There are 15 residues in the CDR3. Sequenced by immunoSEQ multiplex PCR; TCRdb stores in-frame clones only, minus some. The sample yields about 350,000 clones, approximately 85% seen once. The V call is TRBV9, the J call TRBJ2-5; weak D call: TRBD2 (6 bases). This TCR derives from a person between 18 and 60 years old who received the Ad26.COV2.S COVID-19 vaccine or a placebo. The sequencing here drew on peripheral blood, taken in a trial of Ad26.COV2.S vaccine versus placebo. The CDR3 bases are TGTGCCAGCAGCGTCGACGGGGGAAGACAAGAGACCCAGTACTTC. Its protein product is CASSVDGGRQETQYF. The full variable domain, in which reference TRBV9 and TRBJ2-5 provide the parts outside the CDR3, is DSGVTQTPKHLITATGQRVTLRCSPRSGDLSVYWYQQSLDQGLQFLIQYYNGEERAKGNILERFSAQQFPDLHSELNLSSLELGDSALYFCASSVDGGRQETQYFGPGTRLLVL.